The 28 T cell receptor beta chains below were found in one sample sequenced in a study of T cells in Graves' hyperthyroidism and ophthalmopathy. What was amplified from RNA transcripts were TCR beta CDR3 regions. A first-round RT-PCR of the TCR CDR3 used the HTBI primer set. TCRdb fed the multiplex PCR reads into MiXCR, producing one record per CDR3 protein. Among approximately 740,000 distinct CDR3 sequences listed, around 15% were seen once. Sequenced sample: blood. The origin of the receptors is a woman between 18 and 29 years old with Graves' hyperthyroidism.

This clonotype came up many times. The chain links TRBV28 to TRBJ2-7; no clear D gene. V lost 5 bases and J lost 5, with 13 bases in between. The CDR3 totals 13 residues. Germline loops: CDR1 MDHEN, CDR2 SYDVKM. The CDR3 nucleotides are TGTGCCAGCAGTCCTCTTTCTGGTGACGAGCAGTACTTC. Translation: CASSPLSGDEQYF.

This clonotype was seen at least ten times. The rearrangement uses TRBV28 and TRBJ2-7; 7 nucleotides align to TRBD1. Germline CDR1 and CDR2: MDHEN and SYDVKM. The CDR3 covers 18 residues. J gave up 0 bases and V 1 base, and 12 bases lay outside the gene matches. Written as DNA, the CDR3 is TGTGCCAGCAGTTTATTCATTCGCCCGGACAGGAGCTCCTACGAGCAGTACTTC. This gives the protein CASSLFIRPDRSSYEQYF.

By share of the sample, this clonotype is medium-sized. The chain recombines TRBV20-1 with TRBJ2-3; TRBD2 agrees at 9 bases. The CDR3 is made up of 17 amino acids. CDR1 and CDR2 (germline): DFQATT, SNEGSKA (reference sequence). V gave up 4 bases and J gave up 0 bases; unmatched junction bases: 11. The CDR3 region is CSAKLSSGSFSTDTQYF. CDR3 nucleotides: TGCAGTGCTAAGTTGAGTAGCGGGAGCTTCAGCACAGATACGCAGTATTTT.

This clonotype occurred many times. The chain recombines TRBV2 with TRBJ2-1; 8 nucleotides match TRBD1. Trimming removed 8 bases from V and 1 base from J; junction bases left unmatched: 7. In germline, CDR1 is SNHLY, CDR2 FYNNEI. This CDR3 comprises 15 residues. This CDR3 reads CASVVQGASYNEQFF. CDR3 in DNA: TGTGCCAGCGTTGTGCAGGGGGCGTCCTACAATGAGCAGTTCTTC.

This chain uses TRBV7-2 with TRBJ2-2; 11 bases agree with TRBD2. Germline V gives CDR1 SGHTA, CDR2 FQGNSA. With V trimmed by 3 bases and J by 6 bases, 6 bases remained unmatched. The CDR3 is made up of 16 amino acids. The CDR3 DNA reads as TGTGCCAGCAGCTTTCGACGACTAGCGGGATCCGGGGAGCTGTTTTTT. Its protein product is CASSFRRLAGSGELFF.

The V and J genes are TRBV6-1 and TRBJ2-3; possibly TRBD2 for D (6 bases). The CDR3 runs 16 residues. Germline lookup yields CDR1 MNHNS and CDR2 SASEGT. V lost 5 bases, J lost 3 bases, and 18 bases lay in between. CDR3 region: CASSQRRLAATDTQYF. DNA for the CDR3: TGTGCCAGCAGTCAACGCCGTTTAGCGGCAACAGATACGCAGTATTTT.

This clonotype was picked up many times. The chain is built from TRBV7-9 and TRBJ2-3; TRBD2 matches at 10 bases. The V gene's germline CDR1 is SEHNR and CDR2 FQNEAQ (reference sequence). V was clipped by 7 bases and J by 5 bases; unmatched bases: 9. The CDR3 is 15 amino acids. The CDR3 protein is CASNPSGRAVDTQYF. CDR3 nucleotides: TGTGCCAGCAACCCCAGCGGGAGGGCCGTAGATACGCAGTATTTT. Combining the CDR3 with reference TRBV7-9 and TRBJ2-3 gives the whole variable domain DTGVSQNPRHKITKRGQNVTFRCDPISEHNRLYWYRQTLGQGPEFLTYFQNEAQLEKSRLLSDRFSAERPKGSFSTLEIQRTEQGDSAMYLCASNPSGRAVDTQYFGPGTRLTVL.

This clonotype showed up just a few times. The rearrangement links TRBV12-3 or TRBV12-4 to TRBJ1-5; TRBD1 might be the D (5 bases). This CDR3 has 15 amino acids. Trimming cost V 5 bases and J 7 bases, with 18 bases left between them. DNA of the CDR3: TGTGCCAGCAGTGGGAGTGGGAAGGGGAGGCAGCCCCAGCATTTT. Translated: CASSGSGKGRQPQHF.

In DNA, the CDR3 is TGCGCCAGCAGCTGGGGACAGGGGGCGCGGGGATCCTACAATGAGCAGTTCTTC. It specifies CASSWGQGARGSYNEQFF. The chain couples TRBV5-1 to TRBJ2-1; TRBD1 agrees at 12 bases. This CDR3 has 18 amino acids. J lost 1 base, V lost 3 bases, and 8 bases had no gene match. CDR1 and CDR2 (germline): SGHRS, YFSETQ.

The chain recombines TRBV28 with TRBJ2-5; the match to TRBD1 covers 10 bases. CDR1 is MDHEN and CDR2 is SYDVKM in the germline V gene. V trimming: 7 bases; J trimming: 6 bases; junction bases outside the gene matches: 14. The CDR3 runs 16 residues. The CDR3 region has the DNA TGTGCCAGCACCCCGAGGTTGGGACAGGGGCGGAAGACCCAGTACTTC. Translation: CASTPRLGQGRKTQYF.

The chain employs TRBV27 and TRBJ2-1, with 9 nucleotides matching TRBD2. V was clipped by 5 bases and J by 7 bases; unmatched bases: 12. CDR3 length: 16 residues. In germline, CDR1 is MNHEY, CDR2 SMNVEV (reference sequence). The CDR3 coding sequence is TGTGCCAGCAGTAATAGGCTCCTAGCGGGAAAGAATGAGCAGTTCTTC. Its translation: CASSNRLLAGKNEQFF.

The chain is built from TRBV19 and TRBJ2-3; D is unclear. CDR1 and CDR2 (germline): LNHDA, SQIVND (reference sequence). Trimming pared 3 bases from V and 4 bases from J, leaving 8 bases between. This CDR3 is built from 13 residues. The CDR3 DNA follows: TGTGCCAGTAGTATGGGTGGGGCAGATACGCAGTATTTT. This sequence encodes CASSMGGADTQYF. The variable domain in full, with the rest retrieved from reference TRBV19 and TRBJ2-3, is DGGITQSPKYLFRKEGQNVTLSCEQNLNHDAMYWYRQDPGQGLRLIYYSQIVNDFQKGDIAEGYSVSREKKESFPLTVTSAQKNPTAFYLCASSMGGADTQYFGPGTRLTVL.

The chain couples TRBV24-1 to TRBJ2-7; D perhaps matches TRBD2 (7 bases). Trimming took 5 bases from V and 0 from J, leaving 13 bases between them. Germline V CDR1 and CDR2: KGHDR, SFDVKD. The CDR3 runs 15 residues. CDR3 bases: TGTGCCACCAGTGGGGGGGGCGGACCCTCCTACGAGCAGTACTTC. This gives the protein CATSGGGGPSYEQYF.

CDR3 in amino acids: CASSYGTGGGLQETQYF. CDR3 coding DNA: TGTGCCAGCAGCTATGGGACAGGGGGGGGCCTACAAGAGACCCAGTACTTC. The gene calls are TRBV7-3 and TRBJ2-5, with 11 bases fitting TRBD1. Germline V gives CDR1 SGHTA, CDR2 FQGTGA. The V gene end was trimmed by 4 bases and the J gene end by 2 bases; junction bases not matched to a gene: 9. CDR3 size: 17 residues.

This clonotype was recorded once. This could be a read error, since a much larger clone is one nucleotide away. This sequence joins TRBV30 and TRBJ2-5; 7 nucleotides align to TRBD1. Germline V CDR1 and CDR2: GTSNPN, SVGIG (reference sequence). This CDR3 has 14 residues. With V trimmed by 4 bases and J by 9 bases, 14 bases remained unmatched. CDR3 protein: CAWTRDSPKRAQYF. The CDR3 nucleotides read TGTGCCTGGACCCGGGACAGTCCCAAGAGGGCCCAGTACTTC.

CDR3 residues: CASSPTGAGYEQYF. The CDR3 DNA reads as TGCGCCAGCAGCCCGACGGGGGCCGGCTACGAGCAGTACTTC. This sequence joins TRBV4-3 and TRBJ2-7; D is possibly TRBD1 or TRBD2 (6 bases each). This CDR3 comprises 14 residues. In germline, CDR1 is LGHNA, CDR2 YSLEER. Trimming took off 4 bases at V and 3 bases at J, with 13 bases between the two ends.

The chain carries TRBV4-1 and TRBJ2-1; 8 bases agree with TRBD2. The CDR3 spans 19 residues. V was pared by 1 base and J by 5 bases, with 16 bases of the junction left unmatched. Germline CDR1 reads MGHRA; CDR2 reads YSYEKL. CDR3 sequence: CASSQVLAGSSNPNNEQFF. The CDR3 DNA reads TGCGCCAGCAGCCAAGTCCTAGCGGGCTCCTCGAATCCAAACAATGAGCAGTTCTTC.

In this sample, this clonotype turned up many times. The V gene is TRBV13, the J gene TRBJ2-3, with D possibly being TRBD1 (5 bases). The CDR3 runs 15 residues. Per the germline V gene, CDR1 is PRHDT and CDR2 is FYEKMQ (reference sequence). V shed 1 base and J shed 1 base, with 9 bases lying between them. The CDR3 DNA follows: TGTGCCAGCAGCTTAGTCTGGGGCGGCACAGATACGCAGTATTTT. Amino acid sequence: CASSLVWGGTDTQYF.

To note about this clonotype: This may come from a read error, since a much larger clone is one base off. The chain uses TRBV6-1 and TRBJ1-4; no definite D call. Looked up from germline, CDR1 is MNHNS and CDR2 is SASEGT. The CDR3 extends over 14 amino acids. As DNA, the CDR3 is TGTGCCAGCAGTGTAGGGCAGGTTAATGAAGAACTGTTTTTT. Translated, it gives CASSVGQVNEELFF.

The chain employs TRBV7-3 and TRBJ2-7; D gene uncertain. This CDR3 has 13 amino acids. From germline, CDR1 is SGHTA and CDR2 FQGTGA. Trimming removed 5 bases at V and 6 bases at J, with 14 bases between. CDR3 nucleotide sequence: TGTGCCAGCAGCCTTACCCCCCAAGGCGAGCAGTACTTC. Amino acids: CASSLTPQGEQYF. The full variable domain, rest sourced from reference TRBV7-3 and TRBJ2-7, is GAGVSQTPSNKVTEKGKYVELRCDPISGHTALYWYRQSLGQGPEFLIYFQGTGAADDSGLPNDRFFAVRPEGSVSTLKIQRTERGDSAVYLCASSLTPQGEQYFGPGTRLTVT.

The chain carries TRBV5-6 and TRBJ1-2; D might be TRBD1 (6 bases). The V gene's germline CDR1 is SGHDT and CDR2 YYEEEE. The CDR3 spans 14 residues. V was trimmed by 1 base and J by 4 bases, leaving 11 bases between them. This CDR3 is CASSLPQGFYGYTF. The CDR3 DNA reads as TGTGCCAGCAGCTTGCCACAGGGTTTCTATGGCTACACCTTC.

The V gene is TRBV6-1, the J gene TRBJ1-4; TRBD1 matches 7 bases. The length of the CDR3 is 14 residues. J gave up 5 bases and V 6 bases, and 6 bases lay outside the gene matches. Germline V gene sequence: CDR1 MNHNS, CDR2 SASEGT. CDR3 region: CASSPGQQNEKLFF. CDR3 DNA sequence: TGTGCCAGCAGCCCGGGACAGCAAAATGAAAAACTGTTTTTT.

The chain employs TRBV7-6 and TRBJ2-1; 7 bases agree with TRBD1. Germline V gene lookup returns CDR1 SGHVS and CDR2 FNYEAQ. Trimming took 5 bases from V and 4 from J; bases not matched to a gene: 8. There are 15 residues in the CDR3. CDR3 region: CASSPSGTVYNEQFF. In DNA form, the CDR3 reads TGTGCCAGCAGCCCGAGTGGGACAGTTTACAATGAGCAGTTCTTC.

This clonotype was seen repeatedly, ten times or more. The rearrangement joins TRBV7-8 to TRBJ2-1, with D possibly TRBD1 on 6 matching bases. V lost 5 bases to trimming and J lost 8 bases, with 16 bases between them. This CDR3 comprises 14 residues. Germline V gene data show CDR1 as SGHVS and CDR2 as FQNEAQ. This CDR3 is CASSQTGFGYEQFF. CDR3 bases: TGTGCCAGCAGCCAAACAGGGTTCGGCTATGAGCAGTTCTTC.

This clonotype has at least ten counts. This chain uses TRBV12-3 or TRBV12-4 with TRBJ1-5; no clear D. This CDR3 is 15 amino acids long. V was trimmed by 3 bases and J by 6 bases, leaving 15 bases between them. The CDR3, as DNA: TGTGCCAGCAGTTTCTCGATGTGGGGTTTTCAGCCCCAGCATTTT. Its protein product is CASSFSMWGFQPQHF.

This clonotype came up many times. The CDR3 DNA is TGCGCCAGCAGCCTCGACCGCACCTCTCGTGGCTACACCTTC. Its protein product is CASSLDRTSRGYTF. V gene TRBV4-1 combines with J gene TRBJ1-2; D call uncertain. V lost 4 bases to trimming and J lost 7 bases, with 16 bases between them. This CDR3 has 14 amino acids. Germline lookup yields CDR1 MGHRA and CDR2 YSYEKL.

This clonotype was seen only a few times. The chain combines TRBV7-2 with TRBJ2-7; D is uncertain. Trimming removed 3 bases from V and 2 bases from J, with 14 bases in between. The CDR3 has 15 amino acids. Germline V gene data show CDR1 as SGHTA and CDR2 as FQGNSA. CDR3 sequence reads: CASSLDGGYPYEQYF. The CDR3 nucleotides read TGTGCCAGCAGCTTGGACGGCGGTTACCCCTACGAGCAGTACTTC.

This clonotype occurred many times. The V call is TRBV11-1, the J call TRBJ2-1; 7 bases map to TRBD1. This CDR3 spans 12 amino acids. Germline V gene sequence: CDR1 SGHAT, CDR2 FQDESV (reference sequence). V was clipped by 5 bases and J by 8 bases; unmatched bases: 3. CDR3 in amino acids: CASSAGGYEQFF. The CDR3 nucleotides are TGTGCCAGCAGCGCAGGGGGTTATGAGCAGTTCTTC.